A single sample gave rise to the 16 T cell receptor beta chains below, sequenced in a study of blood T cell repertoires in COVID-19. TCRdb's table, derived via immunoSEQ multiplex PCR, lists solely in-frame clones and lacks some. The sample yields more than 95,000 clones, 91% seen once. Sequencing input: peripheral blood. The receptors stem from a human donor in a cohort sampled during active COVID-19.

The CDR3 sequence is CASTVGGYEQYF. DNA for the CDR3: TGTGCCAGCACCGTGGGAGGGTACGAGCAGTACTTC. The chain carries TRBV5-8 and TRBJ2-7; 7 nucleotides agree with TRBD2. The V segment lost 6 bases and the J segment 4 bases; nucleotides outside the gene matches: 4. The germline V gene has CDR1 SGHTS and CDR2 YDEGEE. This CDR3 has 12 residues.

The rearrangement joins TRBV27 to TRBJ2-4; 10 nucleotides match TRBD1. Germline V gives CDR1 MNHEY, CDR2 SMNVEV (reference sequence). V lost 5 bases to trimming and J lost 12 bases; unmatched junction nucleotides: 10. This CDR3 contains 14 residues. The CDR3 protein is CASSPGQGRWAQYF. The CDR3 coding sequence is TGTGCCAGCAGTCCGGGACAGGGGAGGTGGGCTCAGTACTTC.

The J gene is TRBJ2-5, the V gene TRBV7-6; TRBD2 matches 16 bases. This CDR3 spans 18 amino acids. Germline assignment: CDR1 SGHVS and CDR2 FNYEAQ. J lost 1 base, V lost 5 bases, and 7 bases had no gene match. Here the CDR3 DNA reads TGTGCCAGCAGCCCGGGACTAGCGGGAGGGGAGCGCCAAGAGACCCAGTACTTC. It yields the protein CASSPGLAGGERQETQYF.

V is TRBV19 and J is TRBJ1-1; 7 bases are a match to TRBD1. The CDR3 loop spans 13 amino acids. Germline V gene sequence: CDR1 LNHDA, CDR2 SQIVND (reference sequence). Trimming took 5 bases from V and 4 from J; bases not matched to a gene: 4. Here the CDR3 DNA reads TGTGCCAGTAGTCAGGGGGAGGTCACTGAAGCTTTCTTT. As protein: CASSQGEVTEAFF.

CDR3 loop: CASSIGTSSYEQYF. In DNA form, the CDR3 reads TGTGCCAGCAGCATTGGGACTTCCTCCTACGAGCAGTACTTC. This chain uses TRBV7-9 with TRBJ2-7; the D gene is possibly TRBD2 (6 bases). Germline CDR1 reads SEHNR; CDR2 reads FQNEAQ (reference sequence). V was cut by 5 bases and J by 0 bases, with 11 bases left in between. The CDR3 has 14 residues.

This chain links TRBV7-2 with TRBJ2-5; 8 nucleotides agree with TRBD1. V lost 7 bases and J lost 4; bases outside the gene matches: 5. The germline V gene has CDR1 SGHTA and CDR2 FQGNSA. The CDR3 has 13 residues. The CDR3 region is CASNIDRGETQYF. CDR3 nucleotides: TGTGCCAGCAACATTGACAGGGGAGAGACCCAGTACTTC.

V usage is TRBV3-1 (or the pseudogene TRBV3-2) and J usage is TRBJ2-4, with 7 positions matching TRBD1. Per germline, CDR1 LGHDT and CDR2 YNNKEL (reference sequence). Trimming took 4 bases from V and 0 from J; bases not matched to a gene: 12. There are 18 residues in the CDR3. DNA for the CDR3: TGTGCCAGCAGCCTACCTGGGACAGATAATCTAGCCAAAAACATTCAGTACTTC. It translates to CASSLPGTDNLAKNIQYF.

The genes are TRBV5-4 and TRBJ1-1; a possible D gene is TRBD1 (6 bases). Germline V gene lookup returns CDR1 SGHNT and CDR2 YYREEE (reference sequence). V was pared by 1 base and J by 6 bases, with 10 bases between. This CDR3 is built from 13 residues. The CDR3 DNA follows: TGTGCCAGCAGCTTGACAGGGTGGTCTGAAGCTTTCTTT. Translated, it gives CASSLTGWSEAFF.

V gene TRBV7-9 combines with J gene TRBJ2-7, with a weak D call TRBD1 (6 bases). The V and J ends lost 4 bases and 3 bases respectively, with 16 bases between them. Germline CDR1 and CDR2: SEHNR and FQNEAQ (reference sequence). The CDR3 spans 15 residues. The CDR3 spells CASSSGQNKNYEQYF. The CDR3 nucleotides read TGTGCCAGCAGCTCCGGACAGAATAAAAACTACGAGCAGTACTTC.

This chain connects TRBV10-2 to TRBJ2-7; TRBD2 matches 8 bases. V shed 8 bases and J 7 bases; nucleotides not matched to a gene: 16. CDR1 and CDR2 from the germline V gene are WSHSY and SAAADI. CDR3 length equals 15 residues. In DNA form, the CDR3 reads TGCGCCAGCCGTGGCACCGGGACTAGAGTGAGGGAGCAGTACTTC. Protein product: CASRGTGTRVREQYF.

The V gene is TRBV2, the J gene TRBJ2-1; 7 bases map to TRBD1. The trim removed 3 bases at V and 2 bases at J, leaving 4 bases unmatched. CDR3 length equals 15 residues. Per germline, CDR1 SNHLY and CDR2 FYNNEI. The CDR3 here is CASSENRGTYNEQFF. DNA for the CDR3: TGTGCCAGCAGTGAGAACAGGGGCACCTACAATGAGCAGTTCTTC.

The chain carries TRBV11-2 and TRBJ2-1; a possible D gene is TRBD2 (6 bases). The CDR3 covers 17 residues. The germline V gene encodes CDR1 SGHAT and CDR2 FQNNGV. Between the trimmed V and J ends, which lost 4 bases and 3 bases, there was a span of 19 bases. The CDR3 region has the DNA TGTGCCAGCAGCTCTTTTCCTGGGGGGACGATCTACAATGAGCAGTTCTTC. Translating it yields CASSSFPGGTIYNEQFF. The whole variable domain, remainder taken from reference TRBV11-2 and TRBJ2-1, is EAGVAQSPRYKIIEKRQSVAFWCNPISGHATLYWYQQILGQGPKLLIQFQNNGVVDDSQLPKDRFSAERLKGVDSTLKIQPAKLEDSAVYLCASSSFPGGTIYNEQFFGPGTRLTVL.

CDR3 sequence: CASSPRQGADAFF. The CDR3 DNA reads as TGTGCCAGCAGCCCCCGACAGGGTGCGGACGCTTTCTTT. The chain combines TRBV7-2 with TRBJ1-1, with 7 bases fitting TRBD1. The CDR3 runs 13 residues. V gave up 5 bases and J gave up 11 bases; unmatched junction bases: 11. Germline CDR1 SGHTA, CDR2 FQGNSA.

This chain joins TRBV6-5 and TRBJ2-3; perhaps D is TRBD1 or TRBD2 (6 bases each). Germline CDR1 MNHEY, CDR2 SVGAGI. This CDR3 comprises 12 residues. The V and J ends lost 10 bases and 3 bases respectively, with 11 bases between them. DNA of the CDR3: TGTGCCACCAGGGGAGGAACAGATACGCAGTATTTT. Translating gives CATRGGTDTQYF.

V is TRBV5-1 and J is TRBJ1-1; no reliable D call. There are 13 residues in the CDR3. Trimming cost V 4 bases and J 0 bases, with 7 bases left between them. CDR1 is SGHRS, CDR2 YFSETQ, per germline. The CDR3, as DNA: TGCGCCAGCAGCCCGGGGTTGAACACTGAAGCTTTCTTT. Amino acids: CASSPGLNTEAFF. Filled out from reference TRBV5-1 and TRBJ1-1, the complete variable domain reads KAGVTQTPRYLIKTRGQQVTLSCSPISGHRSVSWYQQTPGQGLQFLFEYFSETQRNKGNFPGRFSGRQFSNSRSEMNVSTLELGDSALYLCASSPGLNTEAFFGQGTRLTVV.

The rearrangement joins TRBV27 to TRBJ2-7; possible D gene TRBD2, 6 bases. The V end lost 1 base, the J end lost 6 bases, and 7 bases lay between the germline ends. The germline CDR1 and CDR2 sequences are MNHEY and SMNVEV (reference sequence). The CDR3 is 12 amino acids. As DNA, the CDR3 is TGTGCCAGCAGTTTATTGGGGGGCGAGCAGTACTTC. Translating gives CASSLLGGEQYF.